The sequence of this TCR beta chain was determined in a study of T cells after yellow fever vaccination. As for the study in general: Researchers used SMART-Seq v4 Ultra Low Input to prepare fractions that had low cell numbers. General study findings and limits: Detected again after the booster were most primary-vaccination clones, at approximately 95% CD4 and approximately 90% CD8.

5'RACE template switching added a universal primer site and UMIs to TCR cDNA. TCRdb itself ran the 5' RACE reads through MiXCR, one entry per CDR3 protein. Among 250,000 to 350,000 distinct CDR3 sequences listed, around 4.5% were seen once. This CDR3 comprises 15 residues. V was trimmed by 8 bases and J by 0 bases, leaving 16 bases between them. The germline V gene encodes CDR1 LNHDA and CDR2 SQIVND (reference sequence). This clonotype came up many times. The antigen remains unidentified. The chain couples TRBV19 to TRBJ1-1; tentative D call: TRBD1 (5 bases). The clonotype originates from a man aged 18 to 29 who received the YFV17D yellow fever vaccine. The sample in question was PBMCs, obtained 15 days after the yellow fever booster vaccination. The CDR3: CASHSPGYMNTEAFF. The CDR3 DNA follows: TGTGCCAGTCATAGCCCAGGGTACATGAACACTGAAGCTTTCTTT.